These 11 T cell receptor beta chains came from one sample sequenced in a study of OX40 agonist ivuxolimab in advanced cancers. Measured with immunoSEQ multiplex PCR; TCRdb has only the in-frame clones, and not every one. The repertoire holds fewer than 120,000 clones, roughly 89% seen once, with less than 0.3% in the top ten. Source: CD4+ or CD8+ T cells sorted from blood, taken in a trial of the OX40 agonist ivuxolimab. The receptors were sampled from an adult with an advanced solid tumor such as melanoma, head and neck, liver or kidney cancer.

This sequence joins TRBV5-4 and TRBJ1-1, with a possible D match to TRBD1 (6 bases). The CDR3 runs 14 residues. Trimming removed 2 bases from V and 4 bases from J, with 12 bases in between. In germline, CDR1 is SGHNT, CDR2 YYREEE (reference sequence). This CDR3 reads CASSFQVGATEAFF. The CDR3 nucleotides read TGTGCCAGCAGCTTCCAGGTGGGGGCCACTGAAGCTTTCTTT.

CDR3 region: CASSYELNTEAFF. The CDR3 DNA sequence: TGTGCCAGCAGCTATGAGTTGAACACTGAAGCTTTCTTT. The V call is TRBV4-2, the J call TRBJ1-1; D is unresolved. V lost 5 bases and J 0 bases, leaving 7 bases between the germline ends. Germline V lookup: CDR1 LGHNA, CDR2 YNFKEQ. The CDR3 loop spans 13 amino acids.

For the CDR3, the DNA is TGTGCCAGCAGCTTAGTGCGGACAGGGGCAGATACGCAGTATTTT. Translated, it gives CASSLVRTGADTQYF. The V gene is TRBV7-6, the J gene TRBJ2-3; 9 nucleotides match TRBD1. Germline V gene data show CDR1 as SGHVS and CDR2 as FNYEAQ. With V trimmed by 1 base and J by 4 bases, 3 bases remained unmatched. This CDR3 contains 15 residues.

The chain uses TRBV28 and TRBJ2-1, with TRBD1 as a possible D gene (6 bases). The V end was cut by 9 bases, the J end by 2 bases, with 11 bases between. Germline CDR1 reads MDHEN; CDR2 reads SYDVKM. The CDR3 has 13 residues. This chain's CDR3 is CASYREPYNEQFF. CDR3 bases: TGTGCCAGTTACAGGGAACCCTACAATGAGCAGTTCTTC.

The chain carries TRBV27 and TRBJ2-7; D is undetermined. The CDR3 covers 14 residues. Trimming pared 2 bases from V and 0 bases from J, leaving 8 bases between. From germline, CDR1 is MNHEY and CDR2 SMNVEV (reference sequence). DNA for the CDR3: TGTGCCAGCAGTTTACAGTCCGGCTCCTACGAGCAGTACTTC. It specifies CASSLQSGSYEQYF.

The chain carries TRBV7-3 and TRBJ2-7, with TRBD1 matching over 7 bases. Germline-derived CDR1 and CDR2 are SGHTA and FQGTGA. The CDR3 spans 13 residues. V lost 3 bases to trimming and J lost 6 bases; unmatched junction nucleotides: 5. CDR3 sequence: CASSLDRSAEQYF. CDR3 nucleotides: TGTGCCAGCAGCTTGGACAGGTCGGCCGAGCAGTACTTC.

The genes are TRBV19 and TRBJ1-1, with 7 bases lining up with TRBD1. Per the germline V gene, CDR1 is LNHDA and CDR2 is SQIVND (reference sequence). The CDR3 runs 16 residues. V dropped 4 bases and J dropped 3; count of bases not matched to a gene: 11. CDR3 bases: TGTGCCAGTAGTACCAGGGGGAAGGAGAGGGACACTGAAGCTTTCTTT. Its translation: CASSTRGKERDTEAFF.

The rearrangement joins TRBV5-1 to TRBJ2-3; the D gene could be TRBD1 or TRBD2 (5 bases each). This CDR3 contains 15 residues. Germline lookup yields CDR1 SGHRS and CDR2 YFSETQ. V lost 0 bases, J lost 0 bases, and 8 bases lay in between. CDR3 region: CASSLDGASTDTQYF. Written as DNA, the CDR3 is TGCGCCAGCAGCTTGGACGGGGCTAGCACAGATACGCAGTATTTT.

The V gene is TRBV7-2, the J gene TRBJ2-1; TRBD1 matches 9 bases. V lost 0 bases to trimming and J lost 7 bases; unmatched junction nucleotides: 7. Germline V lookup: CDR1 SGHTA, CDR2 FQGNSA. The CDR3 loop spans 16 amino acids. CDR3 amino acids: CASSLASDRGLNEQFF. The CDR3 DNA reads as TGTGCCAGCAGCTTAGCCTCGGACAGGGGATTGAATGAGCAGTTCTTC. The full variable domain, completed using reference TRBV7-2 and TRBJ2-1, is GAGVSQSPSNKVTEKGKDVELRCDPISGHTALYWYRQSLGQGLEFLIYFQGNSAPDKSGLPSDRFSAERTGGSVSTLTIQRTQQEDSAVYLCASSLASDRGLNEQFFGPGTRLTVL.

V is TRBV7-2 and J is TRBJ2-5; 10 positions agree with TRBD2. V lost 6 bases to trimming and J lost 5 bases; unmatched junction nucleotides: 12. Germline V lookup: CDR1 SGHTA, CDR2 FQGNSA. This CDR3 has 16 amino acids. CDR3: CASSRTSGVIRETQYF. The CDR3 DNA reads as TGTGCCAGCAGTCGAACTAGCGGGGTTATAAGGGAGACCCAGTACTTC.

CDR3 sequence: CASSVAGLADIKFF. CDR3 sequence (DNA): TGTGCCAGCAGCGTAGCGGGACTAGCGGATATAAAGTTCTTC. J is TRBJ2-1 and V is TRBV9; 11 bases match TRBD2. Germline loops: CDR1 SGDLS, CDR2 YYNGEE. CDR3 length equals 14 residues. V trimming: 0 bases; J trimming: 14 bases; junction bases outside the gene matches: 7.